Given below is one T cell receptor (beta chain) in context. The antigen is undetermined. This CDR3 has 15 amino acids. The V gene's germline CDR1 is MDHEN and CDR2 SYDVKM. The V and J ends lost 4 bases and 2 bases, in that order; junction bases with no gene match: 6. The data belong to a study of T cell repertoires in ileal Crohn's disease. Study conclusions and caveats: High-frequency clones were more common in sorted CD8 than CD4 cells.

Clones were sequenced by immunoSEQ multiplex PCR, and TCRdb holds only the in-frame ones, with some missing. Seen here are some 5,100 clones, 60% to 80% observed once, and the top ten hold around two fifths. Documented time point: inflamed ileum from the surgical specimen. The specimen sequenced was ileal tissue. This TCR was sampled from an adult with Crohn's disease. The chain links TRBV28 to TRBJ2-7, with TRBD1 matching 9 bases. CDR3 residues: CASSSTGTGTYEQYF. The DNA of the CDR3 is TGTGCCAGCAGTTCTACGGGGACAGGGACCTACGAGCAGTACTTC.